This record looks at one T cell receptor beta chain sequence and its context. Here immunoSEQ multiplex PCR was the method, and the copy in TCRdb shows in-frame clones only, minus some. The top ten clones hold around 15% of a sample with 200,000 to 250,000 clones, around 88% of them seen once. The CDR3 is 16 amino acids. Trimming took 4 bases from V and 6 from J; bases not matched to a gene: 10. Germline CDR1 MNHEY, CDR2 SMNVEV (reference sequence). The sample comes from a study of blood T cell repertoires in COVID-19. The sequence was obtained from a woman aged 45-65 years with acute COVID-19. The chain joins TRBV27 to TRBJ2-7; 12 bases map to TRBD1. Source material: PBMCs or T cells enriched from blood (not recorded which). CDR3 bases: TGTGCCAGCAGTTCAGGTCCGGGACAGGGGGCGCGCGAGCAGTACTTC. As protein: CASSSGPGQGAREQYF.